This T cell receptor beta chain emerged from a study of radiotherapy plus CTLA-4 blockade in lung cancer. V dropped 3 bases and J dropped 2 bases, with 2 bases sitting between them. Germline values: CDR1 SGHVS, CDR2 FQNEAQ. The CDR3 covers 11 residues. It was focal radiation plus CTLA-4 blockade with ipilimumab that patients with chemo-refractory metastatic non-small-cell lung cancer received. On this clone itself: Its antigen is still unknown. This may be a read error, as it is one base from a much larger clone.

Study results and limitations: Blood saw expansion of tumor-derived TCR clones after radiotherapy plus ipilimumab.

Using immunoSEQ multiplex PCR, the repertoire was profiled, and TCRdb retains in-frame clones only, with some absent. In the table there are some 110,000 clones, approximately 80% of which are singletons. The V and J genes are TRBV7-8 and TRBJ2-7, with D unresolved. Sample: peripheral blood, taken from a patient treated with radiotherapy plus ipilimumab. This clonotype originated in a human donor with non-small cell lung cancer that progressed on radiotherapy plus ipilimumab. Some clones in this sample may be carry-over from other donors' samples. This CDR3 is CASSFTYEQYF. CDR3 in DNA: TGTGCCAGCAGCTTCACCTACGAGCAGTACTTC.